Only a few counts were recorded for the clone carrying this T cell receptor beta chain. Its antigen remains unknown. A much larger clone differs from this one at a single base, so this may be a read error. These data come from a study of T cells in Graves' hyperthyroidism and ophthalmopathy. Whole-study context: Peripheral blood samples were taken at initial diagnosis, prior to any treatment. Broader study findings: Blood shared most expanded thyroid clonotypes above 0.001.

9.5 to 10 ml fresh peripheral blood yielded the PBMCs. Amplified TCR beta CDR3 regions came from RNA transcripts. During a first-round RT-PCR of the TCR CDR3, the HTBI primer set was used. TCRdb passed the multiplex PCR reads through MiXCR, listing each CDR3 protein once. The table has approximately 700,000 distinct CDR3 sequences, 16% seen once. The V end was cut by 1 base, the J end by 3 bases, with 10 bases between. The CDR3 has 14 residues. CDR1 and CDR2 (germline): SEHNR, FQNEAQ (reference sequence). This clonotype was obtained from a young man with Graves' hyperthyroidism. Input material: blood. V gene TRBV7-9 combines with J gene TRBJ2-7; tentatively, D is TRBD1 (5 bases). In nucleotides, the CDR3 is TGTGCCAGCAGCTTAGGTGGCGGACACTACGAGCAGTACTTC. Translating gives CASSLGGGHYEQYF.